The clone carrying this T cell receptor beta chain was found a few times. What it binds is not known. The germline V and J ends were trimmed by 7 bases and 2 bases, with 7 bases remaining between them. CDR1 and CDR2 (germline): KGHDR, SFDVKD. This CDR3 is 12 amino acids long. The data belong to a study of blood T cells in healthy people across ages. Study-level background: Per every two T cells, about one barcoded beta molecule was captured by template switching. Points from the study as a whole: Across samples, TCR beta diversity tracked strongly with naive T cell percentage.

Primers used in a second PCR of roughly 6 to 12 cycles were a sample-barcoded 5' primer and a J-beta primer mix. TCRdb itself ran the 5' RACE reads through MiXCR, one entry per CDR3 protein. This table holds hundreds of thousands of distinct CDR3 sequences, about 20% found once. Each donor's blood draw was roughly 9.8 milliliters of peripheral blood. V and J are TRBV24-1 and TRBJ1-2, with D uncertain. This clonotype was sampled from a man aged 65 to 79 in good health. Sequencing input: blood. CDR3 nucleotide sequence: TGTGCCACCAGGGACGGAAACTATGGCTACACCTTC. Translated: CATRDGNYGYTF.